These 21 T cell receptor beta chains originate from one sample sequenced in a study of blood T cells in healthy people across ages. A sample-barcoded 5' primer and a J-beta primer mix were used in a second PCR of roughly 7 to 12 cycles. MiXCR was run by TCRdb on the 5' RACE reads, yielding one entry per CDR3 protein. Here the sample spans approximately 780,000 distinct CDR3 sequences, roughly 25% being singletons. These data were likewise used in another study, on T cells of mothers and their children.

The sequenced sample consisted of blood. Receptor source: a boy between 5 and 17 years old in good health.

V and J are TRBV18 and TRBJ1-2, with 7 nucleotides matching TRBD1. CDR3 length: 14 residues. The V segment lost 4 bases and the J segment 1 base; nucleotides outside the gene matches: 3. Germline V gene data show CDR1 as KGHSH and CDR2 as LQKENI. This CDR3 is CASSRGQNNYGYTF. Here the CDR3 DNA reads TGTGCCAGCTCACGGGGACAGAATAACTATGGCTACACCTTC.

For this clonotype: Germline is not matched at one junction end, which may reflect a read error. The chain recombines TRBV20-1 with TRBJ2-7; TRBD1 aligns across 8 bases. There are 14 residues in the CDR3. Germline assignment: CDR1 DFQATT and CDR2 SNEGSKA (reference sequence). This chain's CDR3 is CSAKRSGGLYEQHF. The CDR3 coding sequence is TGCAGTGCCAAGAGGTCAGGGGGCCTCTACGAGCAGCACTTC.

The chain joins TRBV20-1 to TRBJ2-2; the match to TRBD2 covers 8 bases. After removal of 6 bases from V and 1 base from J, the junction contained 4 bases not matched to a gene. Per germline, CDR1 DFQATT and CDR2 SNEGSKA (reference sequence). The CDR3 has 14 amino acids. The CDR3 DNA follows: TGCAGTGCCCTTAGCGGGGAGAACACCGGGGAGCTGTTTTTT. This codes for CSALSGENTGELFF.

The rearrangement uses TRBV2 and TRBJ2-7; D perhaps matches TRBD1 (6 bases). This CDR3 is 13 amino acids long. The germline V gene has CDR1 SNHLY and CDR2 FYNNEI. Trimming cost V 8 bases and J 2 bases, with 13 bases left between them. CDR3 in amino acids: CASLRTDTYEQYF. CDR3 bases: TGTGCCAGCTTGCGGACAGATACCTACGAGCAGTACTTC.

The rearrangement links TRBV7-3 to TRBJ2-2, with TRBD2 matching 8 bases. Germline V gene data show CDR1 as SGHTA and CDR2 as FQGTGA. The CDR3 has 16 amino acids. J was trimmed by 4 bases and V by 2 bases; bases with no gene match: 6. CDR3 protein: CASSLQGSGVTGELFF. For the CDR3, the DNA is TGTGCCAGCAGCTTACAGGGTAGCGGGGTCACCGGGGAGCTGTTTTTT. The full variable domain, its missing parts supplied by reference TRBV7-3 and TRBJ2-2, is GAGVSQTPSNKVTEKGKYVELRCDPISGHTALYWYRQSLGQGPEFLIYFQGTGAADDSGLPNDRFFAVRPEGSVSTLKIQRTERGDSAVYLCASSLQGSGVTGELFFGEGSRLTVL.

This clonotype has a handful of counts. The chain couples TRBV7-9 to TRBJ2-7, with D possibly being TRBD2 (5 bases). The V end was cut by 4 bases, the J end by 4 bases, with 17 bases between. The CDR3 has 15 amino acids. Germline V gene lookup returns CDR1 SEHNR and CDR2 FQNEAQ (reference sequence). The CDR3 region is CASSSGSGREYEQYF. The CDR3, as DNA: TGTGCCAGCAGCTCTGGTAGTGGACGGGAATACGAGCAGTACTTC.

The J gene is TRBJ2-3, the V gene TRBV11-2; TRBD2 might be the D (6 bases). This CDR3 has 18 amino acids. The V end was cut by 6 bases, the J end by 4 bases, with 26 bases between. Germline V gene sequence: CDR1 SGHAT, CDR2 FQNNGV. CDR3 residues: CASSLLTGGNTSADTQYF. In nucleotides, the CDR3 is TGTGCCAGCAGTCTCCTAACGGGCGGGAACACGAGCGCAGATACGCAGTATTTT. Combining the CDR3 with reference TRBV11-2 and TRBJ2-3 gives the whole variable domain EAGVAQSPRYKIIEKRQSVAFWCNPISGHATLYWYQQILGQGPKLLIQFQNNGVVDDSQLPKDRFSAERLKGVDSTLKIQPAKLEDSAVYLCASSLLTGGNTSADTQYFGPGTRLTVL.

A note on this clonotype: Possible read error: a much larger clone is one base away. The rearrangement uses TRBV20-1 and TRBJ2-7; D uncertain. Trimming pared 3 bases from V and 1 base from J, leaving 4 bases between. CDR1 is DFQATT, CDR2 SNEGSKA, per germline (reference sequence). The CDR3 is 11 residues long. The CDR3 DNA follows: TGCAGTGCTAGGACATCCTACGAGCAGTACTTC. Protein: CSARTSYEQYF.

The rearrangement joins TRBV6-5 to TRBJ2-6, with TRBD1 matching over 12 bases. Germline-derived CDR1 and CDR2 are MNHEY and SVGAGI. The length of the CDR3 is 18 residues. V shed 1 base and J 2 bases; nucleotides not matched to a gene: 3. The chain's CDR3 is CASSYLGQGAPGANVLTF. The CDR3 region has the DNA TGTGCCAGCAGTTACTTGGGACAGGGGGCGCCTGGGGCCAACGTCCTGACTTTC.

The table lists this clonotype with a few counts. V and J are TRBV27 and TRBJ1-4; D ambiguous. CDR3 size: 14 residues. V was cut by 5 bases and J by 9 bases, with 16 bases left in between. The germline gives CDR1 MNHEY, CDR2 SMNVEV (reference sequence). Written as DNA, the CDR3 is TGTGCCAGCAGTCTCGCACGAAATGAGAAAAAACTGTTTTTT. This gives the protein CASSLARNEKKLFF.

CDR3 sequence reads: CATSEWDDEQFF. In DNA form, the CDR3 reads TGTGCCACCAGTGAATGGGACGACGAGCAGTTCTTC. V gene TRBV24-1 combines with J gene TRBJ2-1; D may be TRBD1 or TRBD2 (5 bases each). Trimming took 4 bases from V and 10 from J, leaving 10 bases between them. Per the germline V gene, CDR1 is KGHDR and CDR2 is SFDVKD. The length of the CDR3 is 12 residues.

This clonotype was picked up a small number of times. This rearrangement joins TRBV7-2 to TRBJ2-1; the D gene is possibly TRBD2 (7 bases). Germline V gene data show CDR1 as SGHTA and CDR2 as FQGNSA. This CDR3 contains 19 residues. V was trimmed by 1 base and J by 0 bases, leaving 19 bases between them. The CDR3 DNA follows: TGTGCCAGCAGCTTAGAAAGTGGGGGGGCCGGAAGCTCCTACAATGAGCAGTTCTTC. It codes for CASSLESGGAGSSYNEQFF.

This clonotype was picked up a small number of times. The gene calls are TRBV10-2 and TRBJ2-7; D not resolved. V was clipped by 4 bases and J by 1 base, with 11 bases between them. From germline, CDR1 is WSHSY and CDR2 SAAADI. This CDR3 has 14 residues. CDR3: CASSVMGSSYEQYF. DNA for the CDR3: TGCGCCAGCAGTGTAATGGGGTCGTCCTACGAGCAGTACTTC.

This clonotype was seen a few times. The V call is TRBV7-9, the J call TRBJ1-2; D not certain. Germline values: CDR1 SEHNR, CDR2 FQNEAQ (reference sequence). Between the trimmed V and J ends, which lost 5 bases and 4 bases, there was a span of 14 bases. The CDR3 consists of 14 residues. The CDR3 protein is CASSPGGSVYGYTF. DNA for the CDR3: TGTGCCAGCAGCCCCGGCGGGTCCGTCTATGGCTACACCTTC.

In this sample, this clonotype turned up a few times. The rearrangement joins TRBV30 to TRBJ1-4; D not certain. Trimming left V 4 bases short and J 8 bases short, with 14 bases between. Germline CDR1 and CDR2: GTSNPN and SVGIG (reference sequence). This CDR3 region has 13 residues. The CDR3 sequence: CAWTRSNGEKLFF. CDR3 DNA sequence: TGTGCCTGGACCCGCAGCAACGGAGAAAAACTGTTTTTT.

The chain couples TRBV15 to TRBJ2-5; D is uncertain. Judging by the DNA end, TRBJ2-7 fits better; the J call may be wrong. The germline CDR1 and CDR2 sequences are LNHNV and YYDKDF (reference sequence). The CDR3 consists of 12 residues. CDR3 DNA: TGTGCCACCAGCAGAGTATACAACGAGCAGTACTTC. Translated, it gives CATSRVYNEQYF.

This clonotype was recorded a few times. The chain joins TRBV6-5 to TRBJ2-7, with 11 bases that match TRBD1. CDR3 length equals 12 residues. Germline trimming cut 5 bases from V and 11 bases from J; bases unmatched to any gene: 5. Germline V lookup: CDR1 MNHEY, CDR2 SVGAGI. CDR3 region: CASSRDRGVEYF. CDR3 nucleotides: TGTGCCAGCAGTAGGGACAGGGGGGTGGAGTACTTC.

This sequence joins TRBV5-1 and TRBJ2-5; D unclear. Germline CDR1 and CDR2: SGHRS and YFSETQ. Between the trimmed V and J ends, which lost 6 bases and 1 base, there was a span of 13 bases. This CDR3 spans 14 amino acids. CDR3 sequence reads: CASIPHPLQETQYF. DNA of the CDR3: TGCGCCAGCATCCCTCATCCTCTCCAAGAGACCCAGTACTTC. Full variable domain (missing parts from reference TRBV5-1 and TRBJ2-5): KAGVTQTPRYLIKTRGQQVTLSCSPISGHRSVSWYQQTPGQGLQFLFEYFSETQRNKGNFPGRFSGRQFSNSRSEMNVSTLELGDSALYLCASIPHPLQETQYFGPGTRLLVL.

The chain couples TRBV10-3 to TRBJ2-5, with D perhaps being TRBD1 or TRBD2 (6 bases each). V lost 4 bases to trimming and J lost 5 bases, with 23 bases between them. Germline values: CDR1 ENHRY, CDR2 SYGVKD. There are 17 residues in the CDR3. The CDR3 spells CAISAHDGGRGVETQYF. The CDR3, as DNA: TGTGCCATCAGTGCCCACGATGGGGGGCGCGGCGTGGAGACCCAGTACTTC.

The J gene is TRBJ1-2, the V gene TRBV6-5; the D is unclear. The germline CDR1 and CDR2 sequences are MNHEY and SVGAGI. V lost 0 bases to trimming and J lost 4 bases, with 12 bases between them. This CDR3 region has 15 residues. DNA for the CDR3: TGTGCCAGCAGTTACTCCGAGGGAGCAAGCTATGGCTACACCTTC. This gives the protein CASSYSEGASYGYTF.

J is TRBJ2-1 and V is TRBV7-2; 8 positions match TRBD2. This CDR3 comprises 15 residues. J gave up 2 bases and V 1 base, and 1 base lay outside the gene matches. In germline, CDR1 is SGHTA, CDR2 FQGNSA. The CDR3: CASSLELAAYNEQFF. CDR3 in DNA: TGTGCCAGCAGCTTAGAACTAGCGGCCTACAATGAGCAGTTCTTC.